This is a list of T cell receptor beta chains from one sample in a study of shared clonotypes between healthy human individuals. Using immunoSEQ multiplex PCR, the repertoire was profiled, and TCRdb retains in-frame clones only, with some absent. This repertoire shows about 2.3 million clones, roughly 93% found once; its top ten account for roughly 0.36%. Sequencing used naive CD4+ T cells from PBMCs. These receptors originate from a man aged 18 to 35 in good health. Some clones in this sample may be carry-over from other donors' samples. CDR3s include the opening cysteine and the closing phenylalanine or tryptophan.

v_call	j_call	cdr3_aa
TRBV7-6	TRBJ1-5	CASSPAPGLNQPQHF
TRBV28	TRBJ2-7	CASSRQGARNEQYF
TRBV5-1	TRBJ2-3	CASSIGRGSDTQYF
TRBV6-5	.	CASGLAGAELSEQYF
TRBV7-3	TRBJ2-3	CASSLNRDTQYF
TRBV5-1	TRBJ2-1	CASSPTSTYSYNEQFF
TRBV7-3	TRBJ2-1	CASSLRGDTYNEQFF
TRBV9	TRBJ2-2	CASSVRGDFDTGELFF
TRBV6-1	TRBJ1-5	CASSEQAEIQPQHF
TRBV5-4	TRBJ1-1	CASSLQAGGRNTEAFF
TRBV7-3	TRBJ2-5	CASSAGLQETQYF
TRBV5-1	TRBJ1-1	CASSSVQGNTEAFF
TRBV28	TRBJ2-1	CASSLNPGSYYNEQFF
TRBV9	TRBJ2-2	CASERSTYPGELFF
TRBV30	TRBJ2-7	CAWSGLVSSEQYF
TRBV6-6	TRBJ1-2	CANRGLDGYTF
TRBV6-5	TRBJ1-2	CASTTLGRNGYTF
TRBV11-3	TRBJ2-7	CASSLRVHEQYF
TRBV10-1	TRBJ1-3	CASSSGTPNSGNTIYF
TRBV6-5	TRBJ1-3	CASSYSSPSGNTIYF
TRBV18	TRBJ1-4	CASSTGPSGNEKLFF
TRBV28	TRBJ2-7	CASAQVLGDEQYF
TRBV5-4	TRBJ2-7	CASSLPGSDEQYF
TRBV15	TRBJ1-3	CATSRTDRGSERNTIYF
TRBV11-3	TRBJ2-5	CASSPGPYQETQYF
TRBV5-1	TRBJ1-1	CASSPSLVRNTEAFF
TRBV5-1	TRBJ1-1	CASRTSGTGTEAFF
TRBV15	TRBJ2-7	CATSRGGGSAYEQYF
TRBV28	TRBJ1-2	CASSSPPIGGYTF
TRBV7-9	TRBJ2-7	CASSLEYEQYF
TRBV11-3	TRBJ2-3	CASSRTGDQSTDTQYF
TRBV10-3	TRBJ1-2	CAISESQGANGYTF
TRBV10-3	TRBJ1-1	CAIKTTDRLNTEAFF
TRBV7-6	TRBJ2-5	CASSLFGNGETQYF
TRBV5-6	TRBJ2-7	CASKASGRREQYF
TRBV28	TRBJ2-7	CASSLYGGPTYEQYF
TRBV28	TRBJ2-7	CASSGPDGSYEQYF
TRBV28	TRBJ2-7	CASSLPGVRNYEQYF
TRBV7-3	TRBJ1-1	CASSPDRVGLAFF
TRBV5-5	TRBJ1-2	CASSLETIYGYTF
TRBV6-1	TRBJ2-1	CASSEGWEGGEQFF
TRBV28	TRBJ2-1	CASSFYQGGRNEQFF